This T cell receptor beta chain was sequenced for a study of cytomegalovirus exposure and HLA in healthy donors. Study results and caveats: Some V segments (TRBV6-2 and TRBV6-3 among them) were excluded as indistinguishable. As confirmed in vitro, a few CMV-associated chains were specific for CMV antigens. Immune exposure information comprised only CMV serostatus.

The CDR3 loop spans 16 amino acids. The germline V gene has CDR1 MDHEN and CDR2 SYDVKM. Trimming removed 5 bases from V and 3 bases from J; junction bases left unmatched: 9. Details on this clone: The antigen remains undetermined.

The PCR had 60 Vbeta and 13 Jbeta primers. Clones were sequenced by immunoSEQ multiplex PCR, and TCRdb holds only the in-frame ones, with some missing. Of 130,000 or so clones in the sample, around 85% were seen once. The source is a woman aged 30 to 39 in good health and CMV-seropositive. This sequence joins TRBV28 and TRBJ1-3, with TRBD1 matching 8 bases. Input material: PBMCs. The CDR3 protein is CASSPQDRVGGNTIYF. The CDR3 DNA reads TGTGCCAGCAGTCCGCAGGACAGGGTTGGTGGAAACACCATATATTTT.